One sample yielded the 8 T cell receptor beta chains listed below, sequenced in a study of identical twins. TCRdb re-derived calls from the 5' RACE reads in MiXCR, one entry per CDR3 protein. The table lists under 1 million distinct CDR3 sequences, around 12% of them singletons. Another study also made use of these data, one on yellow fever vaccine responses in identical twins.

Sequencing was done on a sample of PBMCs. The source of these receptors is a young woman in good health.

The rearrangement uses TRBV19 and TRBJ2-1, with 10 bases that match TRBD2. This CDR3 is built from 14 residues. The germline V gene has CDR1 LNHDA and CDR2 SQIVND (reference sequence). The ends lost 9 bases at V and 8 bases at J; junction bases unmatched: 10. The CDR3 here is CASRQGLANYEQFF. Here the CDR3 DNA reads TGTGCCAGCAGACAGGGACTAGCGAACTATGAGCAGTTCTTC.

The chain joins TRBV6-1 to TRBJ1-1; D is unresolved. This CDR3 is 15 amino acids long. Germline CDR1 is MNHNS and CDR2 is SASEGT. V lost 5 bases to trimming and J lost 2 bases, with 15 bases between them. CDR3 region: CASSLAGSGNTEAFF. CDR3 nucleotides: TGTGCCAGCAGTCTAGCCGGCAGCGGCAACACTGAAGCTTTCTTT.

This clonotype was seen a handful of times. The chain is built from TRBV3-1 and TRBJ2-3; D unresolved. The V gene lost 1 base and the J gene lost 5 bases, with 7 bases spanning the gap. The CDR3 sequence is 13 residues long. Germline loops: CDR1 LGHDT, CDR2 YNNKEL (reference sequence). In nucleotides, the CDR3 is TGTGCCAGCAGCCAAGTCTTGGGAGATACGCAGTATTTT. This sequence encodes CASSQVLGDTQYF.

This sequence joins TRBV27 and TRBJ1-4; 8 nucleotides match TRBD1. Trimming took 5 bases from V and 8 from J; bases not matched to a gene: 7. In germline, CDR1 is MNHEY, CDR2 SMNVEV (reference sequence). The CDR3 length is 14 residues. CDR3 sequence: CASSIDRGSEKLFF. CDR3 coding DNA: TGTGCCAGCAGTATCGACAGGGGTAGCGAAAAACTGTTTTTT. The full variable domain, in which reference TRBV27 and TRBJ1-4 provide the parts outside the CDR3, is EAQVTQNPRYLITVTGKKLTVTCSQNMNHEYMSWYRQDPGLGLRQIYYSMNVEVTDKGDVPEGYKVSRKEKRNFPLILESPSPNQTSLYFCASSIDRGSEKLFFGSGTQLSVL.

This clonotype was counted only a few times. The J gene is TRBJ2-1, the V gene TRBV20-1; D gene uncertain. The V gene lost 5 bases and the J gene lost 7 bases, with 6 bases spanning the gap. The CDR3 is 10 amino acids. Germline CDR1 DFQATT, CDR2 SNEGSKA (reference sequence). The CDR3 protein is CSALMNEQFF. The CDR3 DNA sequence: TGCAGTGCTCTCATGAATGAGCAGTTCTTC.

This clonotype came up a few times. The CDR3: CASSELSGGVTDTQYF. The CDR3 nucleotides read TGTGCCAGCAGCGAACTTAGCGGGGGGGTCACAGATACGCAGTATTTT. The V call is TRBV3-1, the J call TRBJ2-3; 11 bases are a match to TRBD2. This CDR3 has 16 amino acids. V gave up 5 bases and J gave up 2 bases; unmatched junction bases: 6. The V gene's germline CDR1 is LGHDT and CDR2 YNNKEL (reference sequence).

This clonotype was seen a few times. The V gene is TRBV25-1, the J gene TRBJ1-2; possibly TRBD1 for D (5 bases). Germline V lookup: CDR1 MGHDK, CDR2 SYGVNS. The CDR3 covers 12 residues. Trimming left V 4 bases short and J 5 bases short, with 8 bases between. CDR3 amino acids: CASSGKGYGYTF. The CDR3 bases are TGTGCCAGCAGTGGGAAGGGGTATGGCTACACCTTC.

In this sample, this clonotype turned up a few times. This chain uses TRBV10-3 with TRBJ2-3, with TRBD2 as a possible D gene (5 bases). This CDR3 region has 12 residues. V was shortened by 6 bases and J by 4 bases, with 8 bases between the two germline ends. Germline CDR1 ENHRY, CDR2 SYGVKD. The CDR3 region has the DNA TGTGCCATCAGCGGGATTCCAGATACGCAGTATTTT. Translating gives CAISGIPDTQYF.